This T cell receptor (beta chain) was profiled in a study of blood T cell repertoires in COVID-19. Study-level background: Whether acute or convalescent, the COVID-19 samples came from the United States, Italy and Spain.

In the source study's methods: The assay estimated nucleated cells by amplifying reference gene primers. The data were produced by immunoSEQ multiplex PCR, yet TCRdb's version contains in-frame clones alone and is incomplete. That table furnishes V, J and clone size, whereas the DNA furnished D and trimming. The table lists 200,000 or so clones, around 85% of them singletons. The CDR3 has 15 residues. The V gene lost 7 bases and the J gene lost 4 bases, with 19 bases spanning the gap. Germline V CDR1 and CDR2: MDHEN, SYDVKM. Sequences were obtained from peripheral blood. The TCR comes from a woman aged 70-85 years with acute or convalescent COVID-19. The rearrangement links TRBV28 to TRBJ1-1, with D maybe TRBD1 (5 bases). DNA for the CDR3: TGTGCCAGCATCCTAAGGAGGGGTGGGATCACTGAAGCTTTCTTT. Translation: CASILRRGGITEAFF.